This TCR beta chain comes out of a study of cytomegalovirus exposure and HLA in healthy donors. Regarding the study as a whole: A few CMV-associated chains proved CMV antigen-specific in vitro. According to reports, the classifier identified cytomegalovirus status with high specificity and sensitivity. It was found in a later analysis that first-cohort TCR clusters tended to co-occur in the 120 validation repertoires. The authors listed over 150 TCR beta chains as cytomegalovirus-associated.

Assay used: immunoSEQ multiplex PCR; TCRdb lists only in-frame clones, some missing. The sample contains hundreds of thousands of clones, 86% of which appear only once. In regard to this clone: Antigen specificity is unknown.

The germline CDR1 and CDR2 sequences are KGHSH and LQKENI. There are 16 residues in the CDR3. V lost 6 bases and J lost 9; bases outside the gene matches: 11. The sequencing input was PBMCs. The clonotype was recovered from a woman aged 18-29 years in good health and CMV-seronegative. J is TRBJ1-6 and V is TRBV18; 10 bases agree with TRBD1. CDR3 DNA: TGTGCCAGCTCGAGACCGGGACAGGGGAAGGGTTCACCCCTCCACTTT. Protein sequence: CASSRPGQGKGSPLHF.